One sample yielded the 26 T cell receptor beta chains listed below, sequenced in a study of cytomegalovirus exposure and HLA in healthy donors. Both 60 Vbeta primers and 13 Jbeta primers went into the PCR. Profiling relied on immunoSEQ multiplex PCR, and the TCRdb table lists in-frame clones only, not all of them. The data show about 240,000 clones, about three quarters seen once. What was sequenced was PBMCs. The source is a boy aged 5 to 17 in good health and CMV-seronegative.

The gene calls are TRBV11-3 and TRBJ2-7; no reliable D call. The CDR3 loop spans 12 amino acids. V was shortened by 2 bases and J by 6 bases, with 8 bases between the two germline ends. CDR1 is SGHNT and CDR2 is YENEEA in the germline V gene. The DNA for the CDR3 is TGTGCCAGCAGCTTATGGGCTGGCGAGCAGTACTTC. It is translated as CASSLWAGEQYF.

The chain joins TRBV10-2 to TRBJ1-1; unclear D gene. The germline V gene has CDR1 WSHSY and CDR2 SAAADI. The CDR3 contains 16 residues. V was cut by 2 bases and J by 5 bases, with 18 bases left in between. The CDR3 DNA follows: TGCGCCAGCAGTGAGCCCTCCCGCCACCGAGGGACTGAAGCTTTCTTT. Residues: CASSEPSRHRGTEAFF.

The genes are TRBV30 and TRBJ2-1; D may be TRBD1 (5 bases). The CDR3 totals 12 residues. Trimming removed 4 bases at V and 8 bases at J, with 12 bases between. Germline V gene sequence: CDR1 GTSNPN, CDR2 SVGIG (reference sequence). CDR3 loop: CAWTGFVDEQFF. In DNA, the CDR3 is TGTGCCTGGACAGGGTTTGTGGATGAGCAGTTCTTC. The full variable domain, rest sourced from reference TRBV30 and TRBJ2-1, is SQTIHQWPATLVQPVGSPLSLECTVEGTSNPNLYWYRQAAGRGLQLLFYSVGIGQISSEVPQNLSASRPQDRQFILSSKKLLLSDSGFYLCAWTGFVDEQFFGPGTRLTVL.

This chain links TRBV7-7 with TRBJ2-7; 14 nucleotides align to TRBD2. There are 16 residues in the CDR3. Germline V lookup: CDR1 SSHAT, CDR2 FNYEAQ (reference sequence). V was clipped by 4 bases and J by 6 bases; unmatched bases: 8. The CDR3 bases are TGTGCCAGCAGCTCTCCGGGACTAGCGGGAGCGGGCGAGCAGTACTTC. Translating it yields CASSSPGLAGAGEQYF.

CDR3 DNA sequence: TGTGCCAGCAGCTCCGATCCCCGCGGGACGGCTGGAAACACCATATATTTT. It translates to CASSSDPRGTAGNTIYF. This chain uses TRBV5-4 with TRBJ1-3, with D possibly TRBD1 on 5 matching bases. V lost 3 bases, J lost 2 bases, and 18 bases lay in between. Germline lookup yields CDR1 SGHNT and CDR2 YYREEE (reference sequence). This CDR3 has 17 residues.

This sequence joins TRBV7-9 and TRBJ2-3, with TRBD1 matching 8 bases. The CDR3 loop spans 15 amino acids. From germline, CDR1 is SEHNR and CDR2 FQNEAQ (reference sequence). Trimming took 6 bases from V and 6 from J; bases not matched to a gene: 11. The CDR3 spells CASRPRDRQGDTQYF. For the CDR3, the DNA is TGTGCCAGCAGACCCCGGGACAGGCAAGGGGATACGCAGTATTTT.

The chain employs TRBV19 and TRBJ2-7; 9 nucleotides align to TRBD2. Germline CDR1 and CDR2: LNHDA and SQIVND (reference sequence). Losses at the gene ends were 7 bases for V and 0 bases for J; bases not matched to a gene: 4. The CDR3 totals 14 residues. CDR3 residues: CASTETSGSYEQYF. The CDR3 DNA is TGTGCCAGTACCGAGACTAGCGGCTCCTACGAGCAGTACTTC.

The genes are TRBV27 and TRBJ2-1; D remains unclear. The germline gives CDR1 MNHEY, CDR2 SMNVEV (reference sequence). This CDR3 contains 19 residues. V gave up 1 base and J gave up 7 bases, with 26 bases separating them. The CDR3 DNA sequence: TGTGCCAGCAGTTTATTCAAGGCGGTGCAGACTCACCAGCAGAATGAGCAGTTCTTC. Translated: CASSLFKAVQTHQQNEQFF.

In the case of this clone: One end of the junction varies from germline; a read error may be responsible. J is TRBJ2-7 and V is TRBV7-7, with TRBD1 matching over 8 bases. This CDR3 has 15 amino acids. Per germline, CDR1 SSHAT and CDR2 FNYEAQ (reference sequence). The CDR3 spells CASSPVDRGPYEQYF. The CDR3 nucleotides read TGTGCTAGCAGCCCAGTAGACAGGGGCCCCTACGAGCAGTACTTC. The entire variable domain, with the rest obtained from reference TRBV7-7 and TRBJ2-7, is as follows: GAGVSQSPRYKVTKRGQDVTLRCDPISSHATLYWYQQALGQGPEFLTYFNYEAQPDKSGLPSDRFSAERPEGSISTLTIQRTEQRDSAMYRCASSPVDRGPYEQYFGPGTRLTVT.

The chain carries TRBV29-1 and TRBJ1-1, with D possibly being TRBD1 (6 bases). The length of the CDR3 is 10 residues. Germline V CDR1 and CDR2: SQVTM, ANQGSEA. For the CDR3, the DNA is TGCAGTGCAGGGGACACTGAAGCTTTCTTT. Protein sequence: CSAGDTEAFF.

The chain employs TRBV4-1 and TRBJ1-3; D call uncertain. The germline gives CDR1 MGHRA, CDR2 YSYEKL. Trimming took 1 base from V and 4 from J, leaving 11 bases between them. The CDR3 has 15 amino acids. The CDR3 sequence: CASSQVEGPGNTIYF. CDR3 DNA: TGCGCCAGCAGCCAAGTAGAGGGCCCGGGAAACACCATATATTTT.

The gene calls are TRBV7-9 and TRBJ1-4; 7 bases align to TRBD1. The CDR3 is 18 residues long. Germline V gene lookup returns CDR1 SEHNR and CDR2 FQNEAQ (reference sequence). J gave up 12 bases and V 5 bases, and 24 bases lay outside the gene matches. CDR3 loop: CASSTQPGQSIYSGELFF. As DNA, the CDR3 is TGTGCCAGCAGCACCCAACCGGGACAGTCGATTTATTCCGGGGAACTGTTTTTT.

The chain uses TRBV7-6 and TRBJ2-6, with D unclear. Germline loops: CDR1 SGHVS, CDR2 FNYEAQ. V dropped 0 bases and J dropped 0 bases, with 3 bases sitting between them. The length of the CDR3 is 15 residues. CDR3 nucleotide sequence: TGTGCCAGCAGCTTAGCTCACTCTGGGGCCAACGTCCTGACTTTC. Amino acid sequence: CASSLAHSGANVLTF.

V and J are TRBV27 and TRBJ1-2, with 10 bases matching TRBD1. Trimming took 5 bases from V and 4 from J; bases not matched to a gene: 13. The V gene's germline CDR1 is MNHEY and CDR2 SMNVEV (reference sequence). The CDR3 covers 17 residues. This CDR3 reads CASSGRQGAGGLYGYTF. In nucleotides, the CDR3 is TGTGCCAGCAGTGGCAGACAGGGGGCCGGAGGACTCTATGGCTACACCTTC.

This clone has more than one count but fewer than ten. The junction shows a germline mismatch at one end, possibly a read error. The chain employs TRBV7-9 and TRBJ2-7, with 8 bases lining up with TRBD2. The CDR3 length is 15 residues. CDR1 is SEHNR, CDR2 FQNEAQ, per germline (reference sequence). DNA of the CDR3: TGTTCCAGCAGCTACACCGAGCGGGGGTACTACGAGCAGTACTTC. Translated, it gives CSSSYTERGYYEQYF.

The chain combines TRBV4-1 with TRBJ2-1, with D possibly being TRBD2 (7 bases). The CDR3 is 15 residues long. Germline-derived CDR1 and CDR2 are MGHRA and YSYEKL. V was shortened by 1 base and J by 6 bases, with 13 bases between the two germline ends. The CDR3 nucleotides read TGCGCCAGCAGCCAAGCGGGGGGCCCCCCCAATGAGCAGTTCTTC. It translates to CASSQAGGPPNEQFF.

This clone was observed a few times. This chain joins TRBV6-6 and TRBJ2-7; 10 nucleotides line up with TRBD1. The trim removed 6 bases at V and 3 bases at J, leaving 5 bases unmatched. The germline gives CDR1 MNHNY, CDR2 SVGAGI (reference sequence). CDR3 length equals 14 residues. The DNA for the CDR3 is TGTGCCAGCAGACCGGGACAGGGGATCTACGAGCAGTACTTC. It yields the protein CASRPGQGIYEQYF.

The chain couples TRBV2 to TRBJ1-2, with 9 bases that match TRBD1. The germline V gene has CDR1 SNHLY and CDR2 FYNNEI. V trimming: 4 bases; J trimming: 7 bases; junction bases outside the gene matches: 7. CDR3 length: 14 amino acids. CDR3 region: CASSGGTGYFGYTF. The CDR3 DNA sequence: TGTGCCAGCAGTGGTGGGACAGGGTATTTTGGCTACACCTTC.

The chain recombines TRBV4-1 with TRBJ1-2; 9 nucleotides line up with TRBD1. Germline CDR1 is MGHRA and CDR2 is YSYEKL. V shed 5 bases and J 2 bases; nucleotides not matched to a gene: 9. The CDR3 extends over 16 amino acids. The CDR3 bases are TGCGCCAGCAGCTCACCGGGACAGGGTTTAAACTATGGCTACACCTTC. Amino acids: CASSSPGQGLNYGYTF.

The chain has TRBV5-1 and TRBJ2-1, with D perhaps matching TRBD2 (6 bases). Germline V gene data show CDR1 as SGHRS and CDR2 as YFSETQ. The CDR3 length is 14 residues. V was pared by 4 bases and J by 8 bases, with 16 bases between. The CDR3 is CASSLATGADEQFF. The DNA of the CDR3 is TGCGCCAGCAGCCTGGCGACGGGAGCGGATGAGCAGTTCTTC.

The chain couples TRBV6-1 to TRBJ2-1; 8 nucleotides agree with TRBD2. Germline lookup yields CDR1 MNHNS and CDR2 SASEGT. The CDR3 is made up of 13 amino acids. V shed 8 bases and J 8 bases; nucleotides not matched to a gene: 8. In DNA form, the CDR3 reads TGTGCCAGCTTCCGGACTAGCATTGATGAGCAGTTCTTC. Translation: CASFRTSIDEQFF.

This rearrangement joins TRBV10-2 to TRBJ1-5; D unresolved. This CDR3 spans 16 amino acids. Germline CDR1 is WSHSY and CDR2 is SAAADI. V lost 8 bases to trimming and J lost 0 bases, with 17 bases between them. CDR3 loop: CASHGSTDHSNQPQHF. The CDR3 region has the DNA TGCGCCAGCCATGGTAGTACAGATCATAGCAATCAGCCCCAGCATTTT.

This clone was seen only a few times. The chain couples TRBV7-2 to TRBJ1-1; D unclear. Germline CDR1 and CDR2: SGHTA and FQGNSA. The CDR3 has 15 amino acids. The ends were cut back, 2 bases at V and 0 bases at J, with 10 bases in the middle. This chain's CDR3 is CASSLFQVMNTEAFF. Here the CDR3 DNA reads TGTGCCAGCAGCTTATTCCAGGTGATGAACACTGAAGCTTTCTTT.

This clone was recorded once. The chain links TRBV30 to TRBJ1-2; no firm D call. The CDR3 is 11 amino acids. The V gene's germline CDR1 is GTSNPN and CDR2 SVGIG (reference sequence). Trimming took 3 bases from V and 5 from J, leaving 7 bases between them. CDR3 protein: CAWSERYGYTF. The CDR3, as DNA: TGTGCCTGGAGCGAACGGTATGGCTACACCTTC.

The chain employs TRBV6-1 and TRBJ1-1; a possible D gene is TRBD1 (6 bases). Per the germline V gene, CDR1 is MNHNS and CDR2 is SASEGT. V was clipped by 0 bases and J by 4 bases, with 12 bases between them. The CDR3 totals 15 residues. The CDR3 protein is CASSEAGTGSTEAFF. The CDR3 region has the DNA TGTGCCAGCAGTGAAGCCGGAACAGGGAGCACTGAAGCTTTCTTT.

V gene TRBV27 combines with J gene TRBJ2-7; no clear D. The CDR3 loop spans 14 amino acids. Germline loops: CDR1 MNHEY, CDR2 SMNVEV (reference sequence). V dropped 5 bases and J dropped 0 bases, with 11 bases sitting between them. The CDR3 coding sequence is TGTGCCAGCAGTACCCGGGTTTACTCCTACGAGCAGTACTTC. Its translation is CASSTRVYSYEQYF.